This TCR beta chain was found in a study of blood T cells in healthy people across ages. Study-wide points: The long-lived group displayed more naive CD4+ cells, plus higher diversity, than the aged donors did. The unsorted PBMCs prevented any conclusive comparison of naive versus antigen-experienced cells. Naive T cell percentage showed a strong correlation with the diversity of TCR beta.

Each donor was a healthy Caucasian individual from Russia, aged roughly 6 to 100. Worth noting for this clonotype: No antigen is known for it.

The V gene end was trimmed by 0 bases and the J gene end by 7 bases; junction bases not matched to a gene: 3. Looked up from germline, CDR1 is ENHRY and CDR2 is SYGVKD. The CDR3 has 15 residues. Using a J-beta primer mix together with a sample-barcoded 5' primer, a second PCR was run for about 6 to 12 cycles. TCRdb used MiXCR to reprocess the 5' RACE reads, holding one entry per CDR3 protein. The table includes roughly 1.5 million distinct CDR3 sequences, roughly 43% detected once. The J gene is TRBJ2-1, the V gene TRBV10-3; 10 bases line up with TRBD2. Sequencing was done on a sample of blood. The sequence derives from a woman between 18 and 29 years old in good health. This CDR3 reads CAISESRAGGNEQFF. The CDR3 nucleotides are TGTGCCATCAGTGAGTCCCGAGCGGGAGGGAATGAGCAGTTCTTC.